This T cell receptor (beta chain) was obtained from a study of shared clonotypes between healthy human individuals. TCRdb's table, derived via immunoSEQ multiplex PCR, lists solely in-frame clones and lacks some. Altogether about 2.1 million clones are present, under 95% being singletons, with the ten largest covering about 1.8%. The CDR3 loop spans 18 amino acids. Trimming cost V 2 bases and J 0 bases; bases outside gene matches: 11. The germline V gene has CDR1 MNHNS and CDR2 SASEGT. CD45RO negativity and positive selection for CCR7 defined naive CD8 cells, a population that excluded terminally differentiated effector memory CD45RA+ cells.

The clonotype was recovered from a man in his late teens or twenties in good health. Some clones in this sample may be carry-over from other donors' samples. The sample comprised naive CD8+ T cells from PBMCs. The chain employs TRBV6-1 and TRBJ2-7; 9 nucleotides match TRBD2. Written as DNA, the CDR3 is TGTGCCAGCAGTGAATTTTATTTGACTAGCGGAATCTCCTACGAGCAGTACTTC. It is translated as CASSEFYLTSGISYEQYF.